The T cell receptor beta chain described here comes from a study of T cells in Graves' hyperthyroidism and ophthalmopathy. Germline CDR1 is SGHTA and CDR2 is FQGTGA. The V gene lost 0 bases and the J gene lost 4 bases, with 11 bases spanning the gap. The CDR3 length is 15 residues. This clonotype occurred many times. There were TCR beta CDR3 regions amplified from RNA transcripts. TCR CDR3 underwent first-round RT-PCR with the HTBI primer set. TCRdb reanalysed the multiplex PCR reads using MiXCR and keeps one entry per CDR3 protein. This table holds roughly 290,000 distinct CDR3 sequences, about an eighth found once.

Sequenced material: blood. The V call is TRBV7-3, the J call TRBJ2-3; D is uncertain. The clonotype was recovered from a woman aged 35 to 49 with Graves' hyperthyroidism. In nucleotides, the CDR3 is TGTGCCAGCAGCTTAACATCGGATGGAGCAGATACGCAGTATTTT. It encodes CASSLTSDGADTQYF. The whole variable domain, filled in from reference TRBV7-3 and TRBJ2-3, reads GAGVSQTPSNKVTEKGKYVELRCDPISGHTALYWYRQSLGQGPEFLIYFQGTGAADDSGLPNDRFFAVRPEGSVSTLKIQRTERGDSAVYLCASSLTSDGADTQYFGPGTRLTVL.